This TCR beta chain appears in the sequencing data of a study of beta chain features in type 1 diabetes. Findings and caveats of the study: TCRB CDR3s from Type 1 diabetes patients were moderately but significantly shorter in all four CD4+ subsets. TCRB repertoires of naive, central memory and Treg cells appeared more similar among patients than among healthy donors.

Expressed TCRB transcripts were sequenced because the isolated RNA had all been reverse transcribed beforehand. Only in-frame clones appear in the TCRdb table, and some are missing; sequencing was by immunoSEQ multiplex PCR. Here the sample spans some 160,000 clones, 7% to 9.5% being singletons. This clone was observed a handful of times. Its antigen remains unidentified. Germline V gene data show CDR1 as SNHLY and CDR2 as FYNNEI. The V gene end was trimmed by 5 bases and the J gene end by 6 bases; junction bases not matched to a gene: 4. The CDR3 is 15 residues long. Sequenced sample: central memory CD4+ T cells from blood. The chain is built from TRBV2 and TRBJ2-1; 13 nucleotides agree with TRBD2. The sequence was obtained from a woman aged 25-40 years with type 1 diabetes. The CDR3 here is CASSPRTSGSNEQFF. CDR3 DNA sequence: TGTGCCAGCAGTCCTAGGACTAGCGGGAGCAATGAGCAGTTCTTC.